The text below deals with one T cell receptor (beta chain). Its specificity is unknown. The V gene end was trimmed by 1 base and the J gene end by 1 base; junction bases not matched to a gene: 3. Germline lookup yields CDR1 LNHNV and CDR2 YYDKDF (reference sequence). The CDR3 is made up of 15 amino acids. The sample is drawn from a study of T cells after posttransplantation cyclophosphamide. Whole-study findings and limits: Tissue-infiltrating T cells from skin or gut overlapped little with blood T cells.

Assay: immunoSEQ multiplex PCR; the TCRdb copy retains only in-frame clones and omits some. Here the sample spans 45,000 to 65,000 clones, roughly 94% being singletons. Sequencing was done on a sample of PBMCs. The clonotype was recovered from a woman aged 25 to 39 in good health and a related stem cell transplant donor. This chain joins TRBV15 and TRBJ2-7, with 8 bases lining up with TRBD1. The CDR3 coding sequence is TGTGCCACCAGCAGAGCTCGGGACAGGTCCTACGAGCAGTACTTC. It yields the protein CATSRARDRSYEQYF.